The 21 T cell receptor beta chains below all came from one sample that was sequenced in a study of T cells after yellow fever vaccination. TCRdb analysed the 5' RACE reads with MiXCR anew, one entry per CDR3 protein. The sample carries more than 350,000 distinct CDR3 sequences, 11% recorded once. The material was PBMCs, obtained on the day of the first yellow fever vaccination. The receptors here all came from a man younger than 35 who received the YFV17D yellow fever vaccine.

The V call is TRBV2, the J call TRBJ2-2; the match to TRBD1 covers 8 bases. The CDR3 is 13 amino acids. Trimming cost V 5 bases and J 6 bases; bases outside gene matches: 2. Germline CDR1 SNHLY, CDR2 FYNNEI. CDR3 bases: TGTGCCAGCAGTCCAGGGGGCCCCGGGGAGCTGTTTTTT. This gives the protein CASSPGGPGELFF.

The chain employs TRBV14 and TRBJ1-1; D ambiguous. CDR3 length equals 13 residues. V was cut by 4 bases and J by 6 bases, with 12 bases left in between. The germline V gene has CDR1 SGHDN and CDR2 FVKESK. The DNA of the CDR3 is TGTGCCAGCAGCCGTGGGTTGGGCGCTGAAGCTTTCTTT. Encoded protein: CASSRGLGAEAFF. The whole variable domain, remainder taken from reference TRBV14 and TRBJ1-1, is EAGVTQFPSHSVIEKGQTVTLRCDPISGHDNLYWYRRVMGKEIKFLLHFVKESKQDESGMPNNRFLAERTGGTYSTLKVQPAELEDSGVYFCASSRGLGAEAFFGQGTRLTVV.

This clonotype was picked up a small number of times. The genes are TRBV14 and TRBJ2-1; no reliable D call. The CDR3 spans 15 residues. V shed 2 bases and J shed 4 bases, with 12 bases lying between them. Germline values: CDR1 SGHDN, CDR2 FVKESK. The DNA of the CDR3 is TGTGCCAGCAGCCAACAGTCGTCTGGTTACAATGAGCAGTTCTTC. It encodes CASSQQSSGYNEQFF.

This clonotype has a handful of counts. The CDR3 DNA follows: TGTGCCAGCAGCGAGGGGACAGATTTTAATGAAAAACTGTTTTTT. Translated, it gives CASSEGTDFNEKLFF. The rearrangement uses TRBV9 and TRBJ1-4; TRBD1 matches at 7 bases. Trimming removed 3 bases from V and 4 bases from J; junction bases left unmatched: 6. The CDR3 sequence is 15 residues long. Germline V CDR1 and CDR2: SGDLS, YYNGEE.

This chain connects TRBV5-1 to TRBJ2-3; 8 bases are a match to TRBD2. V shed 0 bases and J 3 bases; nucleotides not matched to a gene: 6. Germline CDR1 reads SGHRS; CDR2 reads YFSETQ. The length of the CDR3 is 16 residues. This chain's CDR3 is CASSLEIQRGTDTQYF. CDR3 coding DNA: TGCGCCAGCAGCTTGGAGATCCAGCGGGGGACAGATACGCAGTATTTT.

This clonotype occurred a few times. The CDR3 coding sequence is TGTGCCACGGGTGGCAGGTATTCCCTCGGTGAGCAGTTCTTC. This sequence encodes CATGGRYSLGEQFF. The chain is built from TRBV24-1 and TRBJ2-1; no definite D call. Germline V lookup: CDR1 KGHDR, CDR2 SFDVKD. The CDR3 runs 14 residues. Trimming took 10 bases from V and 9 from J, leaving 21 bases between them.

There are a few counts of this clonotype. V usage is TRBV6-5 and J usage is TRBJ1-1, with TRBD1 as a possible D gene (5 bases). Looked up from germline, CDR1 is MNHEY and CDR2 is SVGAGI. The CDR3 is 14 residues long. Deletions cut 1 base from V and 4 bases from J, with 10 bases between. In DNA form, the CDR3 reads TGTGCCAGCAGTTACTACGGGGGGAGCACTGAAGCTTTCTTT. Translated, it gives CASSYYGGSTEAFF.

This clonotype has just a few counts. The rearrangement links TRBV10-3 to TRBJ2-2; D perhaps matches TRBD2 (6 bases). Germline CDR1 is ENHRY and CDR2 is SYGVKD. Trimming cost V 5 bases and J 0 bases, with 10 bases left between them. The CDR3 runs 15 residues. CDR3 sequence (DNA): TGTGCCATCAGTACCGGGACTCCGAACACCGGGGAGCTGTTTTTT. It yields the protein CAISTGTPNTGELFF.

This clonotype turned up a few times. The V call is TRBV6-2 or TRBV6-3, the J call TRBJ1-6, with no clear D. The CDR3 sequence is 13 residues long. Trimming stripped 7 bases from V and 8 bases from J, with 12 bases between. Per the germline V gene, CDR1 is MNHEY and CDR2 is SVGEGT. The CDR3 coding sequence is TGTGCCAGCACCAAGGGTACCTATTCACCCCTCCACTTT. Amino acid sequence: CASTKGTYSPLHF.

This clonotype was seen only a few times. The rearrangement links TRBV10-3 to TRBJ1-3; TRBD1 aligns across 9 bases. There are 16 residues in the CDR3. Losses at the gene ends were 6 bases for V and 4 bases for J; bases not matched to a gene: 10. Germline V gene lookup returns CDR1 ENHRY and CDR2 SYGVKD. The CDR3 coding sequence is TGTGCCATCAGGGCCCGGGACAGGGCCTCAGGAAACACCATATATTTT. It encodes CAIRARDRASGNTIYF.

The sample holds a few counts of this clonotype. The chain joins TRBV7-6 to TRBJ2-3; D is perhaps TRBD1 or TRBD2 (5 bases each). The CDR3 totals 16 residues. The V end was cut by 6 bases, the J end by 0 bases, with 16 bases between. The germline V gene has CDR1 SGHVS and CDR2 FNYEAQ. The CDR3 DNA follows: TGTGCCAGCAGGCCAGGAGAGGGACCGAGCACAGATACGCAGTATTTT. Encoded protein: CASRPGEGPSTDTQYF.

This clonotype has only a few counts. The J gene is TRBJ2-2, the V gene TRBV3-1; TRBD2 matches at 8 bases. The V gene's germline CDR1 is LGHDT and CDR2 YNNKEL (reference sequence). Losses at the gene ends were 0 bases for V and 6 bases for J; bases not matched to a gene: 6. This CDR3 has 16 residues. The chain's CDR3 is CASSQERAGGPGELFF. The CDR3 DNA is TGTGCCAGCAGCCAAGAACGCGCGGGGGGCCCCGGGGAGCTGTTTTTT.

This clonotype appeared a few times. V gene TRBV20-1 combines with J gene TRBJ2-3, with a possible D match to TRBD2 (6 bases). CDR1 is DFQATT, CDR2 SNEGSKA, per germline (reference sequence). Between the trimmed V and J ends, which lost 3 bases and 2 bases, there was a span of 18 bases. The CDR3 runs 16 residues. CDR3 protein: CSASQGTRRSTDTQYF. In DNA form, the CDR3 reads TGCAGTGCTAGCCAAGGGACTCGGAGGTCCACAGATACGCAGTATTTT.

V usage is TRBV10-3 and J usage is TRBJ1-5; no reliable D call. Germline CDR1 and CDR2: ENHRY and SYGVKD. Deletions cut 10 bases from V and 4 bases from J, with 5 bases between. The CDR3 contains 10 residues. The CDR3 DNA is TGTGCCACAACAAATCAGCCCCAGCATTTT. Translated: CATTNQPQHF.

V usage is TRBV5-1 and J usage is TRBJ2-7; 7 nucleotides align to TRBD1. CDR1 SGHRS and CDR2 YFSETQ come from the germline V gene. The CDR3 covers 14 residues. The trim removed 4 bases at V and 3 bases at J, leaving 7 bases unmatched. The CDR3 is CASSAAGTDYEQYF. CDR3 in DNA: TGCGCCAGCAGCGCGGCCGGGACAGACTACGAGCAGTACTTC.

The CDR3 spells CASSLRPGNTYEQYV. CDR3 bases: TGTGCCAGCAGCTTACGGCCAGGGAATACCTACGAGCAGTACGTC. The J gene is TRBJ2-7, the V gene TRBV7-2, with a weak D call TRBD1 (5 bases). Deletions cut 2 bases from V and 2 bases from J, with 13 bases between. The germline CDR1 and CDR2 sequences are SGHTA and FQGNSA. This CDR3 spans 15 amino acids.

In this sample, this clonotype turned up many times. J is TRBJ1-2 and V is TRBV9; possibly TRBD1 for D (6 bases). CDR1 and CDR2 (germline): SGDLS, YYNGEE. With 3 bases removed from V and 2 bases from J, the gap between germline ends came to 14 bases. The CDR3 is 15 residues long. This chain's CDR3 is CASSADTGPNYGYTF. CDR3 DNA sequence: TGTGCCAGCAGCGCCGACACAGGGCCCAACTATGGCTACACCTTC.

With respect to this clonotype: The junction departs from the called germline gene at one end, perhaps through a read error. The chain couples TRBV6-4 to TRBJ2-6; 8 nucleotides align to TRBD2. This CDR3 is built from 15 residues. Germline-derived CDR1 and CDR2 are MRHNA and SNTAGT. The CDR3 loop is CATTSGRSGANVPTF. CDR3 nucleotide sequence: TGTGCCACCACTAGCGGCCGCTCTGGGGCCAACGTCCCGACTTTC.

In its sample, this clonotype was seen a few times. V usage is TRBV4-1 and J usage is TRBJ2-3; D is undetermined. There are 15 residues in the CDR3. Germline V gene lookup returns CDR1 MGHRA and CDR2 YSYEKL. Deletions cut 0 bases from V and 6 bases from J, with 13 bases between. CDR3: CASSQEGRNADTQYF. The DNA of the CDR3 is TGCGCCAGCAGCCAAGAGGGTCGGAACGCCGATACGCAGTATTTT.

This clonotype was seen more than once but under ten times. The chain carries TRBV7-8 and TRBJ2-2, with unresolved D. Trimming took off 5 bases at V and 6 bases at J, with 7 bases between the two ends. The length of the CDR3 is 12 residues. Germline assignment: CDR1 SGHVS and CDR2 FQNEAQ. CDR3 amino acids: CASSLMSGELFF. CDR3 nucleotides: TGTGCCAGCAGCCTCATGTCCGGGGAGCTGTTTTTT.

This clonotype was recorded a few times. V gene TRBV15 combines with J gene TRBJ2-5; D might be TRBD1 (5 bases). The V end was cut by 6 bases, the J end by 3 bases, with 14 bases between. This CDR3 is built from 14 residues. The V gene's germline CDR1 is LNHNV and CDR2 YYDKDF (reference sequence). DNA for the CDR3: TGTGCCACCAGAAGCCCCAGGGTAAAAGAGACCCAGTACTTC. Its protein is CATRSPRVKETQYF. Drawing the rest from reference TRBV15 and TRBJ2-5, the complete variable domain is DAMVIQNPRYQVTQFGKPVTLSCSQTLNHNVMYWYQQKSSQAPKLLFHYYDKDFNNEADTPDNFQSRRPNTSFCFLDIRSPGLGDTAMYLCATRSPRVKETQYFGPGTRLLVL.